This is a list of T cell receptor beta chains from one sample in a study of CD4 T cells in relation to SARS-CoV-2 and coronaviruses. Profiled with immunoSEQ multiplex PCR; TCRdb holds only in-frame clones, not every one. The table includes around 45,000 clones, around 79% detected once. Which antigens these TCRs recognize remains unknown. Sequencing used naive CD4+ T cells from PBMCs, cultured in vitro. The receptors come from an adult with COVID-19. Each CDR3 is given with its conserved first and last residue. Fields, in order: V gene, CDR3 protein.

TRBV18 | CASSQLEDTEAFF
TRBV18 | CASSPRVGGQGTQYF
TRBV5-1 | CASSLAPTEPGAAKNIQYF
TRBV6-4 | CASSDTRSGPDTQYF
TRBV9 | CASSAGTTSYNEQFF
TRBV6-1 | CASSEREGLNQPQHF
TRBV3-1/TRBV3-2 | CASSQVGRWGNTIYF
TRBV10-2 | CASSESRELFF
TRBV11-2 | CASSLGLATDTQYF
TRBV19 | CATGPTGGETQYF
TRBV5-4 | CASSLTVAGVDEQYF
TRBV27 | CASSRNMRGNTIYF
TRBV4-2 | CASSQRDSQETQYF
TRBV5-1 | CASSSLAGFHNEQFF
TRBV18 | CASSPGMDQPQHF
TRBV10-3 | CAISEPFAWRQYF
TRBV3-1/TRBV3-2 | CASSLPQGRPQYF
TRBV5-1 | CASSLADNEQFF
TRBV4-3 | CASSQDLASGSNEQFF
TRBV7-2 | CASSLELGLSYEQYF
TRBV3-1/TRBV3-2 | CASKPTGTNYGYTF
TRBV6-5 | CASSYSRRGEQFF
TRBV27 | CASSLRMPSNEQFF
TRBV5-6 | CASSFAGTSGRGADTQYF
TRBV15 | CATSRDWGLAQSTDTQYF
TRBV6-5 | CASTADGPLEQYF
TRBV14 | CASSHMRRASGSKETQYF
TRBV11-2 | CASSPDPTLTDTQYF
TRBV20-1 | CRITLGDTQYF
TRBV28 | CASRNGGTNEKLFF
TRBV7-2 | CASSPGVDTQYF
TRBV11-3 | CASSLEGLAGDEQFF
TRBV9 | CASSVAADSYNEQFF
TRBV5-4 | CASSPGQRLNYGYTF
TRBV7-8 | CASSLEGQTYNEQFF
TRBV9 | CASSASGTTTGELFF
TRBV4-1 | CASSVTGTGKTEAFF
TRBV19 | CASSIVPGQVNSPLHF